This T cell receptor beta chain came from a study of beta chain features in type 1 diabetes. Points from the study as a whole: TCRB CDR3s were moderately but significantly shorter in Type 1 diabetes patients in all four CD4+ subsets. Lower insertion and higher deletion counts appeared at VDJ junctions in type 1 diabetes patients.

Notes on this clone: Its antigen is undetermined.

CD45RO/CCR7/CD25/CD127/CD95/CD27 separated CD4+ naive, central memory, regulatory and stem cell-like memory cells by sorting. Every sorted population was more than 95% pure. Germline V CDR1 and CDR2: SGHRS, YFSETQ. This CDR3 contains 14 residues. The V gene end was trimmed by 1 base and the J gene end by 4 bases; junction bases not matched to a gene: 4. Investigators reverse transcribed all isolated RNA, so they sequenced expressed TCRB transcripts. Repertoires were generated with immunoSEQ multiplex PCR, while TCRdb's copy carries only in-frame clones and drops some. In the table there are about 39,000 clones, 49% of which are singletons.

The V call is TRBV5-1, the J call TRBJ1-2, with 7 bases matching TRBD1. Material: central memory CD4+ T cells from blood. This TCR derives from a woman aged 18-35 years in good health. Written as DNA, the CDR3 is TGCGCCAGCAGCTTGTCGGACAGGATCTATGGCTACACCTTC. Its protein is CASSLSDRIYGYTF. The whole variable domain, filled in from reference TRBV5-1 and TRBJ1-2, reads KAGVTQTPRYLIKTRGQQVTLSCSPISGHRSVSWYQQTPGQGLQFLFEYFSETQRNKGNFPGRFSGRQFSNSRSEMNVSTLELGDSALYLCASSLSDRIYGYTFGSGTRLTVV.